The clone carrying this T cell receptor (beta chain) was seen ten or more times. This CDR3 contains 13 residues. Germline CDR1 and CDR2: MNHNS and SASEGT. The V end lost 6 bases, the J end lost 3 bases, and 11 bases lay between the germline ends. RNA transcripts were the template, and TCR beta CDR3 regions were amplified from them. RT-PCR with HTBI primers came first, then second-round multiplex PCR. TCRdb reprocessed the multiplex PCR reads with MiXCR, giving one entry per CDR3 protein. The sample includes approximately 500,000 distinct CDR3 sequences, roughly an eighth of them seen just once. This specimen comes from a study of Graves' ophthalmopathy and Graves' hyperthyroidism.

Sequencing input: blood. The chain combines TRBV6-1 with TRBJ1-1; D gene uncertain. The source is a woman aged 25 to 39 with Graves' ophthalmopathy. As DNA, the CDR3 is TGTGCCAGCAGCGTAAAGGAGTACACTGAAGCTTTCTTT. This sequence encodes CASSVKEYTEAFF.